This entry features one TCR beta chain sequence. The data originate from a study of cytomegalovirus exposure and HLA in healthy donors. CDR1 SGHRS and CDR2 YFSETQ come from the germline V gene. The CDR3 is made up of 11 amino acids. The ends were cut back, 7 bases at V and 5 bases at J, with 9 bases in the middle. The PCR used 60 Vbeta and 13 Jbeta primers. TCRdb's table, derived via immunoSEQ multiplex PCR, lists solely in-frame clones and lacks some. Of about 200,000 clones listed, 75% to 90% are singletons. The sample consisted of PBMCs. The receptor comes from a woman between 25 and 40 years old in good health and CMV-seronegative. The J gene is TRBJ1-2, the V gene TRBV5-1, with a weak D call TRBD1 (5 bases). CDR3 in amino acids: CASRGEYGYTF. The DNA of the CDR3 is TGCGCCAGCCGGGGGGAATATGGCTACACCTTC. Combining the CDR3 with reference TRBV5-1 and TRBJ1-2 gives the whole variable domain KAGVTQTPRYLIKTRGQQVTLSCSPISGHRSVSWYQQTPGQGLQFLFEYFSETQRNKGNFPGRFSGRQFSNSRSEMNVSTLELGDSALYLCASRGEYGYTFGSGTRLTVV.